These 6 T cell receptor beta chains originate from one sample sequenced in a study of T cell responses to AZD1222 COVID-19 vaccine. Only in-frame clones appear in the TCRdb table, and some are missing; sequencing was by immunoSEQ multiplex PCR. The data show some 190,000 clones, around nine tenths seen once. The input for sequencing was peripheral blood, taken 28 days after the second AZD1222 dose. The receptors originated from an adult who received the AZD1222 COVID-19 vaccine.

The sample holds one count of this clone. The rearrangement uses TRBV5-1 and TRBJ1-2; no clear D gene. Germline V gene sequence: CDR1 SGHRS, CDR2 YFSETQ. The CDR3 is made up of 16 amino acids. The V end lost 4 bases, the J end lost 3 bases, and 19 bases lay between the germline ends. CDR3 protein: CASSPMAGKSDYGYTF. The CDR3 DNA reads TGCGCCAGCAGCCCCATGGCGGGGAAATCGGACTATGGCTACACCTTC.

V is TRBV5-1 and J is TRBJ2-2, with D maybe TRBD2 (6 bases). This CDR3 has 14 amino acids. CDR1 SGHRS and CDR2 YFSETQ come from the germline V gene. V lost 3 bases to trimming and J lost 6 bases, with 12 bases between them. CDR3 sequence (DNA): TGCGCCAGCAGCTACCTAGGGGAGGCCGGGGAGCTGTTTTTT. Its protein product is CASSYLGEAGELFF.

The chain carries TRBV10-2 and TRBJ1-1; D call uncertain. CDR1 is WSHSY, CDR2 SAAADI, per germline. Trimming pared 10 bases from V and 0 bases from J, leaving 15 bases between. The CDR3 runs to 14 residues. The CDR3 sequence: CATQAASMNTEAFF. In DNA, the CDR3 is TGCGCCACCCAAGCTGCTAGTATGAACACTGAAGCTTTCTTT.

The CDR3 DNA sequence: TGTGCCAGCAGCTTAGCGTCAGGGGAGGATTCACCCCTCCACTTT. Protein sequence: CASSLASGEDSPLHF. V usage is TRBV7-6 and J usage is TRBJ1-6, with a tentative D call TRBD1 (6 bases). With 0 bases removed from V and 8 bases from J, the gap between germline ends came to 11 bases. The CDR3 runs to 15 residues. Germline-derived CDR1 and CDR2 are SGHVS and FNYEAQ.

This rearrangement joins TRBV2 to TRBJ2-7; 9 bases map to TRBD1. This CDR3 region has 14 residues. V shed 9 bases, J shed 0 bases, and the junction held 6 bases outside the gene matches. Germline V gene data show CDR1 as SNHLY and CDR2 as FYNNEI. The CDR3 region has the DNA TGTGCCAGTGAGGGACAGGGCAGCTCCTACGAGCAGTACTTC. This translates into CASEGQGSSYEQYF. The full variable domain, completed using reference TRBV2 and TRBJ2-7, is EPEVTQTPSHQVTQMGQEVILRCVPISNHLYFYWYRQILGQKVEFLVSFYNNEISEKSEIFDDQFSVERPDGSNFTLKIRSTKLEDSAMYFCASEGQGSSYEQYFGPGTRLTVT.

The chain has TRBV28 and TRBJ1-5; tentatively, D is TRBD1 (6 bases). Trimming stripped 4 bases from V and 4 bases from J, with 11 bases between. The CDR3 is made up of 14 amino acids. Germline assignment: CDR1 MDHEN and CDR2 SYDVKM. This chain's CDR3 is CASSSSGVNQPQHF. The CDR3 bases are TGTGCCAGCAGTTCATCAGGGGTAAATCAGCCCCAGCATTTT.